The rows below give T cell receptor beta chains drawn from one sample of a study of cytomegalovirus exposure and HLA in healthy donors. Method: immunoSEQ multiplex PCR; TCRdb's copy keeps in-frame clones and lacks some. This sample has 200,000 to 250,000 clones, with over 80% found just once. Sequences were obtained from PBMCs. These receptor sequences come from a boy aged 2-15 years in good health and CMV-seronegative. Each CDR3 is given with its conserved first and last residue. A D gene is named only where the DNA matches it firmly. Expanded clones get a size class; other rows say once, few or many, or leave the size out.

D	V	size	J	DNA	CDR3
TRBD1	TRBV27	once	TRBJ1-2	TGTGCCAGCAGTTCGGGCACGGCAGGGGGCGGTGGCTACACCTTC	CASSSGTAGGGGYTF
.	TRBV5-6	once	TRBJ2-1	TGTGCCAGCAGCTTGGGGGCTGGCAGCACGGAGCAGTTCTTC	CASSLGAGSTEQFF
TRBD1	TRBV7-9	.	TRBJ1-2	TGTGCCAGCAGCCCATCATTTGGACAGGGGGACTATGGCTACACCTTC	CASSPSFGQGDYGYTF
.	TRBV23-1	.	TRBJ1-1	TGCGCCAGCAGTCAAGTGACTGGAATAACTGAAGCTTTCTTT	CASSQVTGITEAFF
TRBD1	TRBV11-3	.	TRBJ1-1	TGTGCCAGCAGCTTGGACGGGACAGGGGACACTGAAGCTTTCTTT	CASSLDGTGDTEAFF
TRBD2	TRBV11-2	.	TRBJ2-1	TGTGCCAGCAGAGGACTAGCGGGCAGATACAATGAGCAGTTCTTC	CASRGLAGRYNEQFF
.	TRBV19	.	TRBJ1-1	TGTGCCAGTAACCGGGGGACGGAGATGACTGAAGCTTTCTTT	CASNRGTEMTEAFF
.	TRBV5-6	.	TRBJ2-7	TGTGCCAGCAGCTTTGGGGTTGGGGCGGGGAGCTACGAGCAGTACTTC	CASSFGVGAGSYEQYF
.	TRBV5-6	few	TRBJ1-4	TGTGCCAGCAGCCCGGCAGGGAGGATTCATGAAAAACTGTTTTTT	CASSPAGRIHEKLFF
.	TRBV2	few	TRBJ1-1	TGTGCCATCAAGGGGGGGTGGAACACTGAAGCTTTCTTT	CAIKGGWNTEAFF
TRBD1	TRBV2	.	TRBJ1-5	TGTGCCAGCAGAGAACCGACAGGGGATAGTCAGCCCCAGCATTTT	CASREPTGDSQPQHF
.	TRBV7-2	.	TRBJ2-1	TGTGCCAGCAGCGCACCCTCCGGGCGGAGGGGAAATGAGCAGTTCTTC	CASSAPSGRRGNEQFF
.	TRBV6-1	.	TRBJ1-2	TGTGCCAGCAGTGAAGACGTGACAGGTACCCTTAGATGGGGCTACACCTTC	CASSEDVTGTLRWGYTF
.	TRBV29-1	.	TRBJ1-3	TGCAGCGTCGGTGAGGGGGTAGCTGGAAACACCATATATTTT	CSVGEGVAGNTIYF
.	TRBV20-1	.	TRBJ1-2	TGCAGTGGACAAAACTATGGCTACACCTTC	CSGQNYGYTF
.	TRBV7-8	few	TRBJ1-1	TGTGCCAGCAGCTTAGCTCGGGTTGCGAACACTGAAGCTTTCTTT	CASSLARVANTEAFF
.	TRBV2	few	TRBJ1-1	TGTGCCAGCGGAACTGTCGGGGGGGACACTGAAGCTTTCTTT	CASGTVGGDTEAFF
TRBD1	TRBV19	.	TRBJ2-2	TGTGCCAGTAGCCTACCGGGACAGGGGAACACCGGGGAGCTGTTTTTT	CASSLPGQGNTGELFF
.	TRBV19	.	TRBJ1-2	TGTGCCAGTAGAATATCGTCAGGGACTAACTATGGCTACACCTTC	CASRISSGTNYGYTF
TRBD2	TRBV7-6	.	TRBJ2-3	TGTGCCAGCAGCTCGGGACTAGCGGGAGATACGCAGTATTTT	CASSSGLAGDTQYF
TRBD1	TRBV5-1	.	TRBJ2-7	TGCGCCAGCAGCTTGGCCCGGGACAGAACAATCTCCTACGAGCAGTACTTC	CASSLARDRTISYEQYF
TRBD1	TRBV30	once	TRBJ2-5	TGTGCCTGGAGTTTCCCCCCTGGGACAGGGAGGGAGACCCAGTACTTC	CAWSFPPGTGRETQYF
TRBD1	TRBV15	.	TRBJ2-7	TGTGCCACCAGCAGAGGGGGACAGGGGGCCTACGAGCAGTACTTC	CATSRGGQGAYEQYF
.	TRBV4-1	few	TRBJ1-2	TGCGCCAGCAGCCAAGTTGGCGGCAGGGTGCATGGCTACACCTTC	CASSQVGGRVHGYTF
.	TRBV13	few	TRBJ2-2	TGTGCCAGCAGCCTCCGGCGGACCGGGGAGCTGTTTTTT	CASSLRRTGELFF
.	TRBV6-4	.	TRBJ2-2	TGTGCCAGCAGTGACCCTGACCGGGACACCGGGGAGCTGTTTTTT	CASSDPDRDTGELFF
.	TRBV6-5	few	TRBJ1-1	TGTGCCAGCAGTTACGGGCTTTACACTGAAGCTTTCTTT	CASSYGLYTEAFF
.	TRBV27	.	TRBJ1-4	TGTGCCAGCAGTTTCGGAGAGCTGCGGAAAGAAAAACTGTTTTTT	CASSFGELRKEKLFF
TRBD2	TRBV5-4	.	TRBJ2-5	TGTGCCAGCAGCTTGAGCGGGAGGGTTCCTGAGACCCAGTACTTC	CASSLSGRVPETQYF
.	TRBV19	.	TRBJ2-7	TGTGCCAGTAGTCCCAAGGGGAACTACGAGCAGTACTTC	CASSPKGNYEQYF
TRBD2	TRBV30	.	TRBJ2-2	TGTGCCAGAACTAGCGAAGTGCATCCGAACACCGGGGAGCTGTTTTTT	CARTSEVHPNTGELFF
.	TRBV19	few	TRBJ2-1	TGTGCCAGTAGTAACGGGGGTGAGCAGTTCTTC	CASSNGGEQFF
.	TRBV27	.	TRBJ2-2	TGTGCCAGCAGTTCCCACAGGGTGAGCCCAAACACCGGGGAGCTGTTTTTT	CASSSHRVSPNTGELFF
TRBD2	TRBV7-6	.	TRBJ2-3	TGTGCCAGCAGCGGGACTAGCGAAAGCACAGATACGCAGTATTTT	CASSGTSESTDTQYF
TRBD1	TRBV9	.	TRBJ1-2	TGTGCCAGCAGCGCTACAGGGGTGGGTGGCTACACCTTC	CASSATGVGGYTF
TRBD1	TRBV19	.	TRBJ2-7	TGTGCCAGTAGTTCGACAGGGGAGCAGTACTTC	CASSSTGEQYF
TRBD1	TRBV7-6	few	TRBJ1-1	TGTGCCAGCAGCTCACCGGACAGGCTGAACACTGAAGCTTTCTTT	CASSSPDRLNTEAFF
.	TRBV4-1	.	TRBJ2-7	TGCGCCAGCAGCCAAGAAGGTGCCGGGTACGTTGACGAGCAGTACTTC	CASSQEGAGYVDEQYF
.	TRBV7-9	.	TRBJ2-7	TGTGCCAGCAGCTTGAAAACAGGGATAGTCTGCGAGCAGTACTTC	CASSLKTGIVCEQYF
TRBD1	TRBV5-1	.	TRBJ2-7	TGCGCCAGCAGCTTGGGGACAGGGACAACCCGGTCCTCCTACGAGCAGTACTTC	CASSLGTGTTRSSYEQYF
TRBD1	TRBV30	.	TRBJ1-4	TGTGCCTGGAGTGTTGGGACAGTAGGTAATGAAAAACTGTTTTTT	CAWSVGTVGNEKLFF
.	TRBV18	once	TRBJ2-7	TGTGCCAGCTCGGAGGGGCCAACCTACTACGAGCAGTACTTC	CASSEGPTYYEQYF
TRBD2	TRBV6-1	.	TRBJ2-7	TGTGCCAGCAGTGCTGCGGGGGTTGAGGAGCAGTACTTC	CASSAAGVEEQYF
TRBD1	TRBV5-6	.	TRBJ2-7	TGTGCCAGCAGTTCAGGGGGCCCTTTATGCGAGCAGTACTTC	CASSSGGPLCEQYF
.	TRBV12-5	.	TRBJ2-3	TGTGCTAGTGGTTCCTCCACAGATACGCAGTATTTT	CASGSSTDTQYF
.	TRBV27	.	TRBJ2-1	TGTGCCAGCAGTTCCAGGGTTTTGAGGAATGAGCAGTTCTTC	CASSSRVLRNEQFF